This is a list of T cell receptor beta chains from one sample in a study of T cells expressing NK-cell markers. From the 5' RACE reads, TCRdb lists one entry per CDR3 protein and no DNA. The sample has about 140,000 distinct CDR3 sequences, and its top ten clones hold around 12%. The specimen sequenced was blood T cells: a sorted CD56 or NKG2C T cell subset, CD4+ or CD8+ T cells, or bulk PBMC T cells (not recorded which). All receptors come from a man aged 18 to 30 in good health. Both conserved end residues are part of each CDR3.

v_call: TRBV9; cdr3_length: 15; j_call: TRBJ2-1; cdr3_aa: CASSARDSSIDEQFF
v_call: TRBV11-2; cdr3_length: 15; j_call: TRBJ2-3; cdr3_aa: CASSRRGLSTDTQYF
v_call: TRBV25-1; cdr3_length: 14; j_call: TRBJ1-1; cdr3_aa: CASSEPGDGTEAFF
v_call: TRBV7-8; cdr3_length: 15; j_call: TRBJ2-1; cdr3_aa: CASSELAGVRNEQFF
v_call: TRBV4-1; cdr3_length: 16; j_call: TRBJ2-2; cdr3_aa: CASSQGSAGVTGELFF
v_call: TRBV11-2; cdr3_length: 15; j_call: TRBJ2-3; cdr3_aa: CASSRYSSVTDTQYF
v_call: TRBV2; cdr3_length: 14; j_call: TRBJ2-1; cdr3_aa: CASTRPSGRNEQFF
v_call: TRBV2; cdr3_length: 14; j_call: TRBJ1-5; cdr3_aa: CASSEEYSNQPQHF
v_call: TRBV20-1; cdr3_length: 12; j_call: TRBJ1-2; cdr3_aa: CSAPTGAYGYTF
v_call: TRBV7-3; cdr3_length: 15; j_call: TRBJ1-2; cdr3_aa: CASSLSTGGLYGYTF
v_call: TRBV6-5; cdr3_length: 19; j_call: TRBJ2-7; cdr3_aa: CASSLRDRGPQDSYYEQYF
v_call: TRBV2; cdr3_length: 14; j_call: TRBJ2-1; cdr3_aa: CASSPDATYNEQFF
v_call: TRBV7-2; cdr3_length: 12; j_call: TRBJ2-3; cdr3_aa: CASSFLPDTQYF
v_call: TRBV6-5; cdr3_length: 12; j_call: TRBJ2-7; cdr3_aa: CASTGITYEQYF
v_call: TRBV14; cdr3_length: 15; j_call: TRBJ2-1; cdr3_aa: CASQSLAPPHNEQFF
v_call: TRBV12-3/TRBV12-4; cdr3_length: 12; j_call: TRBJ1-1; cdr3_aa: CASGLGAFEAFF
v_call: TRBV20-1; cdr3_length: 14; j_call: TRBJ2-2; cdr3_aa: CSARDRTNTGELFF
v_call: TRBV5-1; cdr3_length: 17; j_call: TRBJ2-3; cdr3_aa: CASSLARAQGGTDTQYF
v_call: TRBV2; cdr3_length: 17; j_call: TRBJ2-2; cdr3_aa: CASSEVGQGANTGELFF
v_call: TRBV4-1; cdr3_length: 14; j_call: TRBJ1-1; cdr3_aa: CASSQAGGTTEAFF
v_call: TRBV19; cdr3_length: 15; j_call: TRBJ2-2; cdr3_aa: CASSHKNSVTGELFF
v_call: TRBV6-4; cdr3_length: 12; j_call: TRBJ2-3; cdr3_aa: CASSDSGATQYF
v_call: TRBV19; cdr3_length: 13; j_call: TRBJ2-7; cdr3_aa: CASSIEQGSEQYF
v_call: TRBV12-3/TRBV12-4; cdr3_length: 15; j_call: TRBJ2-7; cdr3_aa: CASSPRGTLQYEQYF
v_call: TRBV7-2; cdr3_length: 16; j_call: TRBJ2-1; cdr3_aa: CASSLYSGRGSEEQFF
v_call: TRBV7-7; cdr3_length: 18; j_call: TRBJ2-2; cdr3_aa: CASSATGTSGRRTGELFF
v_call: TRBV7-6; cdr3_length: 15; j_call: TRBJ1-2; cdr3_aa: CASSAQGRNLYGYTF
v_call: TRBV7-8; cdr3_length: 14; j_call: TRBJ2-3; cdr3_aa: CASSSDRGTDTQYF
v_call: TRBV4-3; cdr3_length: 16; j_call: TRBJ2-7; cdr3_aa: CASSQEPPTGRNEQYF
v_call: TRBV9; cdr3_length: 15; j_call: TRBJ1-1; cdr3_aa: CASSERGGTNTEAFF
v_call: TRBV6-6; cdr3_length: 12; j_call: TRBJ2-3; cdr3_aa: CASSRLTDTQYF
v_call: TRBV3-1; cdr3_length: 13; j_call: TRBJ2-1; cdr3_aa: CASKAGNYNEQFF
v_call: TRBV19; cdr3_length: 14; j_call: TRBJ2-5; cdr3_aa: CASSTAGGYETQYF
v_call: TRBV12-3/TRBV12-4; cdr3_length: 16; j_call: TRBJ2-2; cdr3_aa: CASSHRTGPNTGELFF
v_call: TRBV4-1; cdr3_length: 13; j_call: TRBJ2-1; cdr3_aa: CASSPAAYNEQFF
v_call: TRBV7-2; cdr3_length: 17; j_call: TRBJ2-1; cdr3_aa: CASSLNDGSRSYNEQFF
v_call: TRBV12-3/TRBV12-4; cdr3_length: 18; j_call: TRBJ1-5; cdr3_aa: CASSLFGPTGSVDQPQHF
v_call: TRBV13; cdr3_length: 14; j_call: TRBJ2-5; cdr3_aa: CASSPPLGEETQYF
v_call: TRBV12-3/TRBV12-4; cdr3_length: 17; j_call: TRBJ1-6; cdr3_aa: CASSRSPGTGTNSPLHF
v_call: TRBV7-9; cdr3_length: 14; j_call: TRBJ2-7; cdr3_aa: CASLERAGSDEQYF
v_call: TRBV5-1; cdr3_length: 14; j_call: TRBJ2-7; cdr3_aa: CASSLFRSSYEQYF
v_call: TRBV11-2; cdr3_length: 15; j_call: TRBJ2-1; cdr3_aa: CASRPTWSSYNEQFF
v_call: TRBV24-1; cdr3_length: 13; j_call: TRBJ2-1; cdr3_aa: CATSDSAYNEQFF
v_call: TRBV12-3/TRBV12-4; cdr3_length: 17; j_call: TRBJ2-1; cdr3_aa: CASSLALLYGNFSEQFF